What follows is one TCR beta chain and its context. This clonotype was counted ten times or more. The antigen it binds to is not known. Within one base of it there is no much larger clone, and no base qualities were kept. This entry belongs to a study of T cell repertoires in cytomegalovirus infection (dated by TCRdb to the late 2010s). With respect to the entire study: Donor HLA type was relevant to the analysis, because carriage of CMV infection together with the matching HLA type was indicated by public TCR beta signatures.

Compared with germline, V lacks 6 bases and J lacks 5 bases; bases without a gene match: 5. From cysteine to phenylalanine, the CDR3 is 14 amino acids long. The kept DNA is CDR3 alone, 42 bases in frame from the first base. The germline V gene gives CDR1 as SNHLY and CDR2 as FYNNEI. Results the study describes overall, beyond this receptor: The ex vivo response was dominated by HLA-C-restricted CMV-specific TCR beta clonotypes, and the single most frequent clonotype in two of eight donors was supplied by these HLA-C-restricted clonotypes. In both this cohort and an independent roughly 400-donor cohort, the cumulative frequency of public TCR beta family members distinguished carriers of CMV infection plus the relevant HLA type.

TCRdb lists the instrument as Illumina HiSeq 1500. The public reads were reanalyzed by TCRdb: fastp trimming at Q25, MiXCR alignment, in-frame beta chains only. Here each entry gathers all rows of one CDR3 protein and keeps the most common genes and DNA. The sample has about 310,000 distinct CDR3 sequences on record, around 10% of them singletons. Approximately 2.4% of the sample goes to the ten largest clones. The source is a human donor in good health (CMV status not recorded). Some clones in this sample may be carry-over from other donors' samples. The rearranged chain carries TRBV2 and TRBJ2-5, with 11 junctional bases fitting TRBD1. Sequencing was done on a sample of PBMCs. The bases are TGTGCCAGCAGGGACAGGGGGCGGAAGGAGACCCAGTACTTC. Its protein reads: CASRDRGRKETQYF.